This is a list of T cell receptor beta chains from one sample in a study of cytomegalovirus exposure and HLA in healthy donors. TCRdb's copy holds only in-frame clones and misses some; the assay was immunoSEQ multiplex PCR. The table includes around 100,000 clones, around 66% detected once. The specimen sequenced was PBMCs. All receptors derive from a man in his thirties or forties in good health and CMV-seronegative. Both conserved end residues are part of each CDR3. A D gene is named only where the DNA matches it firmly. For some rows the clone size is stated as once, few or many, or as a class when expanded; others skip it.

CDR3 DNA | CDR3 protein | clone size | D gene | J gene | V gene
TGTGCCAGCACCACTAAAAACCCCCGACACGGAGGAGGATATAATTCACCCCTCCACTTT | CASTTKNPRHGGGYNSPLHF | NA | NA | TRBJ1-6 | TRBV27
TGTGCCAGCAGCCCACCCCGCCCAGGGAATTATAATGAGCAGTTCTTC | CASSPPRPGNYNEQFF | NA | NA | TRBJ2-1 | TRBV7-8
TGTGCCAGCAGTCGGTTATCGACAGGTATTCTTGAGACCCAGTACTTC | CASSRLSTGILETQYF | NA | NA | TRBJ2-5 | TRBV28
TGTGCCAGCAGCCCCACGACAGGCTCCTACGAGCAGTACTTC | CASSPTTGSYEQYF | few | NA | TRBJ2-7 | TRBV9
TGCGCCAGCAGTGAGCAGCAAGAGACCCAGTACTTC | CASSEQQETQYF | once | NA | TRBJ2-5 | TRBV10-2
TGTGCCACCAGCAGAGCTTGGGGCGCATACACTGAAGCTTTCTTT | CATSRAWGAYTEAFF | NA | NA | TRBJ1-1 | TRBV15
TGTGCCAGCAGCCGGACTAGCGGGAAGCAAGAGACCCAGTACTTC | CASSRTSGKQETQYF | few | TRBD2 | TRBJ2-5 | TRBV7-3
TGTGCCAGTAGTGTAGGCCGACTAGCGCTTTACAATGAGCAGTTCTTC | CASSVGRLALYNEQFF | NA | TRBD2 | TRBJ2-1 | TRBV19
TGTGCCAGCAGCCGGGGACAGGGCACAGATACGCAGTATTTT | CASSRGQGTDTQYF | NA | TRBD1 | TRBJ2-3 | TRBV7-3
TGTGCCACCGGGCGTAGACTAGGCACAGATACGCAGTATTTT | CATGRRLGTDTQYF | NA | NA | TRBJ2-3 | TRBV10-3
TGTGCCAGCAGCTCATCGACAGGTGGCGAGCAGTACTTC | CASSSSTGGEQYF | once | NA | TRBJ2-7 | TRBV7-3
TGTGCCAGCAGGGGACTAGCGGGAGGTTCCTACGAGCAGTACTTC | CASRGLAGGSYEQYF | NA | TRBD2 | TRBJ2-7 | TRBV27
TGTGCCAGCAGTTTCAGGGGTTCCGGAACCTACGAGCAGTACTTC | CASSFRGSGTYEQYF | NA | NA | TRBJ2-7 | TRBV27
TGTGCCAGCAGCTCGCACCTAAGGGGGTCGGGCTATGGCTACACCTTC | CASSSHLRGSGYGYTF | NA | NA | TRBJ1-2 | TRBV7-3
TGCGCCAGCAGCTCGGGACAGGGGTCTTCCTACGAGCAGTACTTC | CASSSGQGSSYEQYF | NA | TRBD1 | TRBJ2-7 | TRBV5-1
TGTGCCAGCAGCTTAGGACAGGGGACGAATTCACCCCTCCACTTT | CASSLGQGTNSPLHF | NA | TRBD1 | TRBJ1-6 | TRBV5-6
TGTGCCAGCAGCTTAGGCTCGGGACAGGGTCAGGTTTCTGGCTACACCTTC | CASSLGSGQGQVSGYTF | NA | TRBD1 | TRBJ1-2 | TRBV7-3
TGTGCCAGCAGCCTAGACAGACCTAGCAATCAGCCCCAGCATTTT | CASSLDRPSNQPQHF | few | NA | TRBJ1-5 | TRBV6-5
TGCAGCGTTGAAGTCGCGATCCCAGATACGCAGTATTTT | CSVEVAIPDTQYF | NA | NA | TRBJ2-3 | TRBV29-1
TGTGCCCATAGGGCGGGATTGGGGATACCCGGGGAGCTGTTTTTT | CAHRAGLGIPGELFF | NA | NA | TRBJ2-2 | TRBV30
TGTGCCAGCAGCCAGGGACAGGGTGTCTACGAGCAGTACTTC | CASSQGQGVYEQYF | once | TRBD1 | TRBJ2-7 | TRBV5-5
TGTGCCAGCAGTGGGCTGGGGCAGGGTTACACAGATACGCAGTATTTT | CASSGLGQGYTDTQYF | NA | NA | TRBJ2-3 | TRBV27
TGTGCCAGCAGTGGACAGGGGGCGGGTGTCACTGAAGCTTTCTTT | CASSGQGAGVTEAFF | NA | TRBD1 | TRBJ1-1 | TRBV7-3
TGTGCCAGCAGCTTGGGGGGATCTGGAAACACCATATATTTT | CASSLGGSGNTIYF | NA | NA | TRBJ1-3 | TRBV11-2
TGTGCCAGCAGCCAATACAGGGGAGTCTTTAGTTCACCCCTCCACTTT | CASSQYRGVFSSPLHF | NA | TRBD1 | TRBJ1-6 | TRBV11-2
TGTGCCAGCAGGCCCTATAGTATCGAGACCCAGTACTTC | CASRPYSIETQYF | NA | NA | TRBJ2-5 | TRBV7-8
TGTGCCAGCAGCGGTAGCACCGATTCACCCCTCCACTTT | CASSGSTDSPLHF | NA | NA | TRBJ1-6 | TRBV21-1
TGTGCCAGCAGCTCTCCAGGGTCCTATGGCTACACCTTC | CASSSPGSYGYTF | NA | NA | TRBJ1-2 | TRBV7-9
TGTGCCAGCAGCTTAGCCCCAGGGGCGAACACTGAAGCTTTCTTT | CASSLAPGANTEAFF | few | NA | TRBJ1-1 | TRBV5-5
TGCAGCGTTCTAGAAGTAGAGGGATCACCCCTCCACTTT | CSVLEVEGSPLHF | NA | NA | TRBJ1-6 | TRBV29-1
TGTGCCAGCAGCTTAGTAAGGGGACAGGTAGCGGGAGAAGTCAATGAGCAGTTCTTC | CASSLVRGQVAGEVNEQFF | NA | NA | TRBJ2-1 | TRBV11-2
TGTGCCAGCAGCGCCAGTACTAGCGGGAGGACTAACGAGCAGTACTTC | CASSASTSGRTNEQYF | NA | TRBD2 | TRBJ2-7 | TRBV13
TGTGCCAGCAGCAGGACTAGCGGGAGGGCCGACGAGCAGTACTTC | CASSRTSGRADEQYF | NA | TRBD2 | TRBJ2-7 | TRBV9
TGTGCCAGCAGCTTAGACCTTATGGACAGAGAAGCTTTCTTT | CASSLDLMDREAFF | NA | NA | TRBJ1-1 | TRBV11-1
TGTGCCACCAGCAGAGATCGTGGAGCTACCTACGAGCAGTACTTC | CATSRDRGATYEQYF | NA | NA | TRBJ2-7 | TRBV15
TGTGCCAGCAGCACCCTCGCGGGCTACGAGCAGTACTTC | CASSTLAGYEQYF | NA | NA | TRBJ2-7 | TRBV7-9
TGTGCCAGCAGCTCATGCTTCAGGGGCTCCTACGAGCAGTACTTC | CASSSCFRGSYEQYF | once | NA | TRBJ2-7 | TRBV11-2
TGTGCCAGCAGCTTGGCGGCGAGACAGGGGCAGCCCCAGCATTTT | CASSLAARQGQPQHF | NA | TRBD1 | TRBJ1-5 | TRBV5-6
TGTGCCATCAGTCCCGGTTTCGGCGGGGAGGCAGATACGCAGTATTTT | CAISPGFGGEADTQYF | few | NA | TRBJ2-3 | TRBV10-3
TGCGCCAGCAGCCAAGACCGTAGCGGCACCACAGATACGCAGTATTTT | CASSQDRSGTTDTQYF | NA | NA | TRBJ2-3 | TRBV4-1
TGTGCCAGCATGGGAGGGGGTATATACGAGCAGTACTTC | CASMGGGIYEQYF | NA | NA | TRBJ2-7 | TRBV28
TGTGCCAGCAGCGAGTCGCGTGAGCAGTTCTTC | CASSESREQFF | few | NA | TRBJ2-1 | TRBV5-6
TGTGCCAGTAGTATCGGCTGGACAGGGATGAGGGGCTACACCTTC | CASSIGWTGMRGYTF | NA | TRBD1 | TRBJ1-2 | TRBV19
TGTGCCAGCAGTAACTCCCTGACAACACAGGGTCTCGAAAAACTGTTTTTT | CASSNSLTTQGLEKLFF | NA | NA | TRBJ1-4 | TRBV2
TGTGCCTGGAGTGTAGACGACAGAAAGCAGTACTTC | CAWSVDDRKQYF | NA | NA | TRBJ2-5 | TRBV30
TGTGCCAGCGCAGGGGCTCTACGTCAGCCCCAGCATTTT | CASAGALRQPQHF | few | NA | TRBJ1-5 | TRBV6-5
TGTGCCAGCACTGGACAGGGGAATTCACCCCTCCACTTT | CASTGQGNSPLHF | once | TRBD1 | TRBJ1-6 | TRBV7-2
TGTGCCAGCAGCTTAGCCTACGAAAGATACGAGCAGTACTTC | CASSLAYERYEQYF | NA | NA | TRBJ2-7 | TRBV11-2
TGTTCCAGCAGCAGCACGGGGGGTAGCAATCAGCCCCAGCATTTT | CSSSSTGGSNQPQHF | few | NA | TRBJ1-5 | TRBV7-9
TGTGCCAGCAGCCAAGGGCGGGCTATGAACACTGAAGCTTTCTTT | CASSQGRAMNTEAFF | few | NA | TRBJ1-1 | TRBV27
TGTGCCAGTAGTATCAGCGGAATCGAGAATCAGCCCCAGCATTTT | CASSISGIENQPQHF | NA | NA | TRBJ1-5 | TRBV19